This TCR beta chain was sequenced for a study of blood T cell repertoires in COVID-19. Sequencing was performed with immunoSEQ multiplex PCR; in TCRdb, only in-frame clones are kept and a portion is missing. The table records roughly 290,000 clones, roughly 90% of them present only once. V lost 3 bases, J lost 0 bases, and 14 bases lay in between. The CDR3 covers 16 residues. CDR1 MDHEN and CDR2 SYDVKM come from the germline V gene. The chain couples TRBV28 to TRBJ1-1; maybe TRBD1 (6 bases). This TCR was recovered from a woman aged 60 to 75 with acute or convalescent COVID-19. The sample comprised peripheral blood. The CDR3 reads CASSLFTGNMNTEAFF. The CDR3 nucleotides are TGTGCCAGCAGTTTGTTTACAGGGAATATGAACACTGAAGCTTTCTTT.